This TCR beta chain was captured by sequencing in a study of PD-1 blockade in classical Hodgkin lymphoma. Points from the study as a whole: CD4+ TCR diversity climbed significantly by C4D1, unlike CD8+ TCR diversity.

Repertoires were generated with immunoSEQ multiplex PCR, while TCRdb's copy carries only in-frame clones and drops some. Found here are tens of thousands of clones, over 55% of them singletons; the top ten hold 3%. Each and every patient relapsed after autologous stem cell transplantation, and patients got differing brentuximab vedotin exposure. As for this clone: The antigen remains unidentified. At the DNA level, this CDR3 is encoded by other sequences in the same sample as well.

The sample was peripheral blood mononuclear cells (PBMCs), taken at baseline. The sequence came from a human donor with classical Hodgkin lymphoma.

CDR3 region: CASSYSQNTEAFF. For the CDR3, the DNA is TGTGCCAGCAGTTACTCGCAGAACACTGAAGCTTTCTTT. The chain is built from TRBV6-5 and TRBJ1-1; D unclear. The CDR3 runs 13 residues. CDR1 and CDR2 (germline): MNHEY, SVGAGI. Trimming shortened V by 0 bases and J by 1 base, and 3 bases separated the two germline ends.